This record covers a single T cell receptor (beta chain). These data belong to a study of OX40 agonist ivuxolimab in advanced cancers. Trimming took off 4 bases at V and 7 bases at J, with 18 bases between the two ends. Per germline, CDR1 SGHKS and CDR2 YYEKEE (reference sequence). CDR3 length equals 14 residues. Libraries were prepared by immunoSEQ multiplex PCR; TCRdb keeps only in-frame clonotypes and omits some of them. The repertoire has roughly 44,000 clones, more than 75% of them found once; the top ten carry around 13%. The receptor's source is an adult with an advanced solid tumor such as melanoma, head and neck, liver or kidney cancer. The gene calls are TRBV5-5 and TRBJ2-7; weak D call: TRBD1 (5 bases). Sequencing was performed on CD4+ or CD8+ T cells sorted from blood, taken in a trial of the OX40 agonist ivuxolimab. CDR3 sequence reads: CASSDRTRTGEQYF. The CDR3 DNA reads TGTGCCAGCAGCGATCGGACACGGACCGGTGAGCAGTACTTC.